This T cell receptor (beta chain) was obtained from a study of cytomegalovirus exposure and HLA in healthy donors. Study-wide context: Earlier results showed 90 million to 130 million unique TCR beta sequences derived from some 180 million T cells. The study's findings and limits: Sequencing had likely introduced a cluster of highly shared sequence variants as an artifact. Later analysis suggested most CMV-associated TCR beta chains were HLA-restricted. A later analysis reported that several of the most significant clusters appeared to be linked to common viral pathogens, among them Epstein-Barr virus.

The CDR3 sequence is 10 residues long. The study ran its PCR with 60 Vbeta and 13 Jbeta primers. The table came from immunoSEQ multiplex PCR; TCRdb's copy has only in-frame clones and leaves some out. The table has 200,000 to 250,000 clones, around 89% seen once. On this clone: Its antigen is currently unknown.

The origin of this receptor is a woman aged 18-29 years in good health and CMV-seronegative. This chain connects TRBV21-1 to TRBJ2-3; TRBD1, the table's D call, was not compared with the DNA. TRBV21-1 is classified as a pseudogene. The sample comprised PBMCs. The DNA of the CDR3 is TGTGCCAGCTCTGACAGTCTCCAGTATTTT. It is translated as CASSDSLQYF.